This T cell receptor beta chain comes out of a study of OX40 agonist ivuxolimab in advanced cancers. The germline V gene has CDR1 SGHNT and CDR2 YENEEA. There are 14 residues in the CDR3. Trimming removed 5 bases from V and 5 bases from J, with 14 bases in between. Only in-frame clones appear in the TCRdb table, and some are missing; sequencing was by immunoSEQ multiplex PCR. The sample includes 59,000 or so clones, about 80% of them seen just once. The TCR originated in an adult with an advanced solid tumor such as melanoma, head and neck, liver or kidney cancer. The chain uses TRBV11-3 and TRBJ2-3; the D gene could be TRBD1 or TRBD2 (5 bases each). Sequencing was performed on CD4+ or CD8+ T cells sorted from blood, taken in a trial of the OX40 agonist ivuxolimab. The CDR3 here is CASSPSGAIDTQYF. Written as DNA, the CDR3 is TGTGCCAGCAGCCCCTCCGGGGCTATAGATACGCAGTATTTT.